Detailed here is one T cell receptor beta chain. This specimen belongs to a study of blood T cell repertoires in COVID-19. Data came from immunoSEQ multiplex PCR; TCRdb stores just in-frame clones and leaves some out. The sample lists around 170,000 clones, less than 90% occurring once. The CDR3 has 13 amino acids. Germline assignment: CDR1 LGHDT and CDR2 YNNKEL (reference sequence). This sequence was found in a woman between 40 and 50 years old with acute or convalescent COVID-19. The sample comprised peripheral blood. The V call is TRBV3-1 (or the pseudogene TRBV3-2), the J call TRBJ1-3, with TRBD2 identical over 8 bases. Judging by the DNA end, TRBJ2-2 fits better; the J call may be wrong. In DNA, the CDR3 is TGTGCCAGCGGGAGCGGGGGCACCGGGGAGCTGTTTTTT. The encoded protein is CASGSGGTGELFF.